The 10 T cell receptor beta chains presented below share a single source sample, sequenced in a study of blood T cells in healthy people across ages. For the second PCR, which ran for about 6 to 11 cycles, a sample-barcoded 5' primer and a J-beta primer mix were used. TCRdb recomputed calls from the 5' RACE reads with MiXCR, one row per CDR3 protein. The table shows about 1,500,000 distinct CDR3 sequences, with roughly 27% occurring only once. The source material was blood. All receptors come from a woman younger than 45 in good health.

This clonotype occurred a few times. V and J are TRBV5-5 and TRBJ1-6, with a weak D call TRBD1 (5 bases). V lost 4 bases to trimming and J lost 7 bases, with 12 bases between them. The CDR3 spans 14 residues. In germline, CDR1 is SGHKS, CDR2 YYEKEE (reference sequence). This chain's CDR3 is CASSPGLENSPLHF. CDR3 sequence (DNA): TGTGCCAGCAGCCCGGGACTGGAGAATTCACCCCTCCACTTT.

This clonotype was detected many times. J is TRBJ2-7 and V is TRBV5-5; 8 nucleotides match TRBD1. This CDR3 is built from 14 residues. The germline gives CDR1 SGHKS, CDR2 YYEKEE (reference sequence). Trimming at V came to 4 bases and at J to 5 bases, leaving 8 bases not matched to a gene. The CDR3 DNA follows: TGTGCCAGCAGCGTCTTGACAGGGGCGGACGAGCAGTACTTC. Protein: CASSVLTGADEQYF.

This chain links TRBV7-9 with TRBJ2-5; TRBD2 agrees at 10 bases. CDR3 size: 17 residues. Germline values: CDR1 SEHNR, CDR2 FQNEAQ (reference sequence). Germline trimming cut 3 bases from V and 4 bases from J; bases unmatched to any gene: 11. The CDR3 sequence: CASSLGTGTSDVETQYF. Written as DNA, the CDR3 is TGTGCCAGCAGCTTGGGAACCGGGACTAGCGATGTAGAGACCCAGTACTTC.

This clonotype was seen a handful of times. The V call is TRBV6-6, the J call TRBJ1-2; D remains ambiguous. Per the germline V gene, CDR1 is MNHNY and CDR2 is SVGAGI (reference sequence). The length of the CDR3 is 13 residues. With 7 bases removed from V and 8 bases from J, the gap between germline ends came to 17 bases. The CDR3 region has the DNA TGTGCCAGCATGGGTCTAGAGGCGAACGGCTACACCTTC. Its protein product is CASMGLEANGYTF.

Of note for this clonotype: This may be a read error: a much more frequent sequence differs by one nucleotide. CDR3 sequence (DNA): TGCGCCGGCAGCTTGGTACTGACTAGCGGGGGGCAAGAGACCCAGTACTTC. Translating it yields CAGSLVLTSGGQETQYF. This chain connects TRBV5-1 to TRBJ2-5, with TRBD2 matching 13 bases. The germline CDR1 and CDR2 sequences are SGHRS and YFSETQ. This CDR3 has 17 amino acids.

The V and J genes are TRBV7-2 and TRBJ1-2; D possibly corresponds to TRBD1 (6 bases). The V end was cut by 3 bases, the J end by 8 bases, with 13 bases between. CDR1 and CDR2 from the germline V gene are SGHTA and FQGNSA. The CDR3 loop spans 13 amino acids. The CDR3: CASSFPGAGGYTF. DNA for the CDR3: TGTGCCAGCAGCTTTCCAGGGGCGGGGGGCTACACCTTC.

The chain couples TRBV28 to TRBJ1-6; D remains ambiguous. Germline V gene lookup returns CDR1 MDHEN and CDR2 SYDVKM. V lost 2 bases to trimming and J lost 9 bases, with 14 bases between them. The CDR3 covers 15 residues. Here the CDR3 reads CASSLPIQAPSPLHF. CDR3 DNA: TGTGCCAGCAGTTTACCTATCCAGGCCCCTTCACCCCTCCACTTT.

This rearrangement joins TRBV28 to TRBJ2-6; D not resolved. V was pared by 8 bases and J by 2 bases, with 16 bases between. The CDR3 is 16 residues long. Germline V CDR1 and CDR2: MDHEN, SYDVKM. The CDR3 DNA reads TGTGCCAGCGGTAATAGGGTTAACCCTGGGGCCAACGTCCTGACTTTC. As protein: CASGNRVNPGANVLTF. Looking up the rest from reference TRBV28 and TRBJ2-6 gives the full variable domain: DVKVTQSSRYLVKRTGEKVFLECVQDMDHENMFWYRQDPGLGLRLIYFSYDVKMKEKGDIPEGYSVSREKKERFSLILESASTNQTSMYLCASGNRVNPGANVLTFGAGSRLTVL.

This chain links TRBV9 with TRBJ1-2; D perhaps matches TRBD1 (6 bases). The V and J ends lost 1 base and 7 bases respectively, with 11 bases between them. Germline V CDR1 and CDR2: SGDLS, YYNGEE. CDR3 size: 13 residues. The CDR3 region is CASSVQGRSGYTF. The CDR3 DNA reads as TGTGCCAGCAGCGTACAGGGGAGAAGTGGCTACACCTTC.

The chain is built from TRBV19 and TRBJ1-6; D is ambiguous. Germline CDR1 LNHDA, CDR2 SQIVND (reference sequence). V was shortened by 4 bases and J by 5 bases, with 9 bases between the two germline ends. The CDR3 runs to 14 residues. The CDR3 coding sequence is TGTGCCAGTAGTACCACAAAAAATAATTCACCCCTCCACTTT. Its translation is CASSTTKNNSPLHF.